These 10 T cell receptor beta chains were all obtained from the same sample, sequenced in a study of blood T cell repertoires in COVID-19. Data came from immunoSEQ multiplex PCR; TCRdb stores just in-frame clones and leaves some out. Seen here are about 180,000 clones, approximately 87% observed once, and the top ten hold 15% to 20%. The material sequenced was peripheral blood. The receptor source for this set is a person aged 65-85 years with COVID-19, enrolled during active disease.

The V call is TRBV5-4, the J call TRBJ2-3; 10 nucleotides agree with TRBD1. The germline gives CDR1 SGHNT, CDR2 YYREEE (reference sequence). After removal of 3 bases from V and 8 bases from J, the junction contained 9 bases not matched to a gene. The CDR3 is 15 amino acids. CDR3: CASSSWGTGDATQYF. The CDR3 DNA is TGTGCCAGCAGCTCATGGGGGACAGGGGACGCTACGCAGTATTTT. Variable domain in full (rest from reference TRBV5-4 and TRBJ2-3): ETGVTQSPTHLIKTRGQQVTLRCSSQSGHNTVSWYQQALGQGPQFIFQYYREEENGRGNFPPRFSGLQFPNYSSELNVNALELDDSALYLCASSSWGTGDATQYFGPGTRLTVL.

This chain connects TRBV9 to TRBJ1-2; TRBD1 might be the D (6 bases). Germline-derived CDR1 and CDR2 are SGDLS and YYNGEE. This CDR3 is 14 amino acids long. Trimming stripped 0 bases from V and 8 bases from J, with 14 bases between. The CDR3 loop reads CASSVGTARRGYTF. As DNA, the CDR3 is TGTGCCAGCAGCGTAGGGACAGCAAGGCGAGGCTACACCTTC. The full variable domain, in which reference TRBV9 and TRBJ1-2 provide the parts outside the CDR3, is DSGVTQTPKHLITATGQRVTLRCSPRSGDLSVYWYQQSLDQGLQFLIQYYNGEERAKGNILERFSAQQFPDLHSELNLSSLELGDSALYFCASSVGTARRGYTFGSGTRLTVV.

The CDR3 region has the DNA TGTGCCAGCAGCTCCCGAGCCCCCGAACACAATGAGCAGTTCTTC. The encoded protein is CASSSRAPEHNEQFF. The gene calls are TRBV7-2 and TRBJ2-1; unclear D gene. The CDR3 is made up of 15 amino acids. Germline CDR1 and CDR2: SGHTA and FQGNSA. Trimming left V 4 bases short and J 5 bases short, with 15 bases between.

The chain links TRBV7-2 to TRBJ1-1; D possibly corresponds to TRBD1 (6 bases). Germline lookup yields CDR1 SGHTA and CDR2 FQGNSA. The V end lost 4 bases, the J end lost 12 bases, and 21 bases lay between the germline ends. The CDR3 is 14 residues long. The CDR3, as DNA: TGTGCCAGCAGCTCTAACCCTCCGGGACAAGGAACTTTCTTT. Its protein product is CASSSNPPGQGTFF.

V is TRBV4-1 and J is TRBJ2-3, with D perhaps matching TRBD1 (5 bases). The CDR3 extends over 14 amino acids. Germline V gene sequence: CDR1 MGHRA, CDR2 YSYEKL. Trimming took 2 bases from V and 7 from J, leaving 13 bases between them. CDR3 nucleotide sequence: TGCGCCAGCAGCCAAAAATCACAGGTCAATACGCAGTATTTT. Its translation is CASSQKSQVNTQYF.

The rearrangement uses TRBV7-8 and TRBJ1-5; TRBD1 matches 7 bases. V was pared by 5 bases and J by 4 bases, with 14 bases of the junction left unmatched. The CDR3 spans 17 residues. CDR1 is SGHVS, CDR2 FQNEAQ, per germline. CDR3 sequence reads: CASSPHPGQIPNQPQHF. The CDR3 nucleotides read TGTGCCAGCAGCCCCCACCCGGGACAGATACCGAATCAGCCCCAGCATTTT. The variable domain in full, completed from reference TRBV7-8 and TRBJ1-5, reads GAGVSQSPRYKVAKRGQDVALRCDPISGHVSLFWYQQALGQGPEFLTYFQNEAQLDKSGLPSDRFFAERPEGSVSTLKIQRTQQEDSAVYLCASSPHPGQIPNQPQHFGDGTRLSIL.

This chain connects TRBV11-3 to TRBJ2-7; D is possibly TRBD2 (6 bases). Trimming left V 2 bases short and J 3 bases short, with 11 bases between. CDR3 length equals 14 residues. Germline loops: CDR1 SGHNT, CDR2 YENEEA. CDR3 protein: CASSLSAGHYEQYF. The CDR3 nucleotides are TGTGCCAGCAGCTTATCAGCGGGCCACTACGAGCAGTACTTC.

This clone has only one observation. This chain joins TRBV6-6 and TRBJ2-1, with D maybe TRBD2 (5 bases). Germline V gives CDR1 MNHNY, CDR2 SVGAGI (reference sequence). The CDR3 runs 15 residues. With 4 bases removed from V and 9 bases from J, the gap between germline ends came to 19 bases. The CDR3 loop reads CASSSVLALRGEQFF. CDR3 nucleotides: TGTGCCAGCAGTTCCGTTCTAGCCCTCCGGGGTGAGCAGTTCTTC.

The chain is built from TRBV24-1 and TRBJ1-5, with TRBD1 matching over 7 bases. This CDR3 comprises 16 residues. Germline CDR1 reads KGHDR; CDR2 reads SFDVKD. The ends lost 2 bases at V and 2 bases at J; junction bases unmatched: 5. CDR3 sequence reads: CATSDSSGGGNQPQHF. CDR3 sequence (DNA): TGTGCCACCAGTGATTCTTCAGGGGGTGGCAATCAGCCCCAGCATTTT.

The V call is TRBV14, the J call TRBJ2-3, with 7 bases aligning to TRBD1. From germline, CDR1 is SGHDN and CDR2 FVKESK. The CDR3 extends over 14 amino acids. J gave up 5 bases and V 5 bases, and 7 bases lay outside the gene matches. The CDR3 DNA reads TGTGCCAGCAGCAGTAGGGGGCGAGTAGATACGCAGTATTTT. As protein: CASSSRGRVDTQYF.